These 16 T cell receptor beta chains came from one sample sequenced in a study of shared clonotypes between healthy human individuals. As defined, naive CD8 cells were CD45RO-negative and positively selected for CCR7, with terminally differentiated effector memory CD45RA+ cells excluded. Using immunoSEQ multiplex PCR, the repertoire was profiled, and TCRdb retains in-frame clones only, with some absent. The table includes hundreds of thousands of clones, 96% detected once. Sequencing input: naive CD8+ T cells sorted from blood. These receptor sequences come from a woman in her 30s in good health.

This chain joins TRBV27 and TRBJ2-3; no reliable D call. There are 11 residues in the CDR3. Between the trimmed V and J ends, which lost 11 bases and 1 base, there was a span of 7 bases. Germline lookup yields CDR1 MNHEY and CDR2 SMNVEV (reference sequence). CDR3 loop: CASGRTDTQYF. In DNA, the CDR3 is TGTGCCTCCGGGCGCACAGATACGCAGTATTTT.

The chain combines TRBV11-3 with TRBJ2-2, with 7 bases aligning to TRBD1. J lost 4 bases, V lost 6 bases, and 8 bases had no gene match. The CDR3 runs to 15 residues. CDR1 is SGHNT, CDR2 YENEEA, per germline. This CDR3 is CASSPMTGRTGELFF. The CDR3 DNA reads TGTGCCAGCAGTCCAATGACAGGGCGCACCGGGGAGCTGTTTTTT.

V and J are TRBV6-6 and TRBJ2-7; TRBD2 agrees at 8 bases. The length of the CDR3 is 15 residues. Germline CDR1 is MNHNY and CDR2 is SVGAGI (reference sequence). With V trimmed by 0 bases and J by 2 bases, 3 bases remained unmatched. This CDR3 is CASSYSTSGPYEQYF. CDR3 nucleotide sequence: TGTGCCAGCAGTTACTCTACTAGCGGTCCCTACGAGCAGTACTTC.

The chain uses TRBV25-1 and TRBJ1-1, with unresolved D. CDR1 is MGHDK and CDR2 is SYGVNS in the germline V gene. The CDR3 has 13 amino acids. Trimming stripped 8 bases from V and 5 bases from J, with 15 bases between. CDR3: CASSYMEKTEAFF. In DNA form, the CDR3 reads TGTGCCAGCTCCTACATGGAAAAAACTGAAGCTTTCTTT.

The J gene is TRBJ2-1, the V gene TRBV5-1; weak D call: TRBD2 (6 bases). Looked up from germline, CDR1 is SGHRS and CDR2 is YFSETQ. V shed 4 bases and J shed 7 bases, with 24 bases lying between them. The CDR3 extends over 17 amino acids. CDR3 sequence (DNA): TGCGCCAGCAGCCTAGTTGGGACTCCTAGGATGATGAATGAGCAGTTCTTC. Its translation: CASSLVGTPRMMNEQFF.

The chain joins TRBV19 to TRBJ1-1, with D tentatively TRBD1 (5 bases). Germline CDR1 is LNHDA and CDR2 is SQIVND (reference sequence). This CDR3 has 14 residues. The V end was cut by 3 bases, the J end by 3 bases, with 11 bases between. CDR3 sequence reads: CASSMVGVHTEAFF. CDR3 coding DNA: TGTGCCAGTAGTATGGTGGGGGTTCACACTGAAGCTTTCTTT.

This sequence joins TRBV5-6 and TRBJ2-1; a weak D match, TRBD2 (6 bases). Germline CDR1 SGHDT, CDR2 YYEEEE. V was shortened by 2 bases and J by 0 bases, with 18 bases between the two germline ends. The CDR3 is made up of 18 amino acids. CDR3 residues: CASSLMGSLAVSYNEQFF. CDR3 bases: TGTGCCAGCAGCTTAATGGGCAGCTTAGCGGTCTCCTACAATGAGCAGTTCTTC.

The J gene is TRBJ2-4, the V gene TRBV27, with a tentative D call TRBD1 (5 bases). The CDR3 is made up of 14 amino acids. The germline V and J ends were trimmed by 4 bases and 6 bases, with 13 bases remaining between them. Germline CDR1 MNHEY, CDR2 SMNVEV (reference sequence). CDR3 bases: TGTGCCAGCAGTTCCACGACAGAGTCAAACATTCAGTACTTC. Amino acid sequence: CASSSTTESNIQYF.

This rearrangement joins TRBV27 to TRBJ2-1; 15 bases align to TRBD2. The CDR3 covers 16 residues. Germline-derived CDR1 and CDR2 are MNHEY and SMNVEV (reference sequence). V was clipped by 5 bases and J by 5 bases; unmatched bases: 4. CDR3 region: CASSPGTSGRHNEQFF. The CDR3 DNA follows: TGTGCCAGCAGTCCCGGGACTAGCGGGAGGCACAATGAGCAGTTCTTC.

The chain uses TRBV11-2 and TRBJ2-7; D is perhaps TRBD2 (5 bases). Trimming pared 6 bases from V and 4 bases from J, leaving 19 bases between. The CDR3 extends over 15 amino acids. Germline V CDR1 and CDR2: SGHAT, FQNNGV. The CDR3 reads CASRGSGEFGYEQYF. As DNA, the CDR3 is TGTGCCAGCAGAGGAAGTGGGGAGTTTGGGTACGAGCAGTACTTC.

The rearrangement uses TRBV27 and TRBJ2-7; D possibly corresponds to TRBD1 (6 bases). Germline V lookup: CDR1 MNHEY, CDR2 SMNVEV (reference sequence). There are 13 residues in the CDR3. The V end was cut by 8 bases, the J end by 2 bases, with 13 bases between. In DNA, the CDR3 is TGTGCCAGCCTCGGGACATATCCCTACGAGCAGTACTTC. Its translation is CASLGTYPYEQYF.

The chain combines TRBV11-2 with TRBJ1-1; no firm D call. CDR1 and CDR2 (germline): SGHAT, FQNNGV. CDR3 length: 15 residues. V shed 2 bases and J shed 0 bases, with 10 bases lying between them. CDR3 DNA sequence: TGTGCCAGCAGCTTATACCCAGCCATGAACACTGAAGCTTTCTTT. Amino acids: CASSLYPAMNTEAFF. The entire variable domain, with the rest obtained from reference TRBV11-2 and TRBJ1-1, is as follows: EAGVAQSPRYKIIEKRQSVAFWCNPISGHATLYWYQQILGQGPKLLIQFQNNGVVDDSQLPKDRFSAERLKGVDSTLKIQPAKLEDSAVYLCASSLYPAMNTEAFFGQGTRLTVV.

This rearrangement joins TRBV7-9 to TRBJ2-2, with D possibly TRBD1 on 6 matching bases. V was shortened by 10 bases and J by 8 bases, with 11 bases between the two germline ends. The CDR3 length is 11 residues. CDR1 is SEHNR and CDR2 is FQNEAQ in the germline V gene (reference sequence). The CDR3 reads CATPGAGELFF. CDR3 nucleotides: TGTGCCACCCCAGGGGCTGGGGAGCTGTTTTTT. Full variable domain (missing parts from reference TRBV7-9 and TRBJ2-2): DTGVSQNPRHKITKRGQNVTFRCDPISEHNRLYWYRQTLGQGPEFLTYFQNEAQLEKSRLLSDRFSAERPKGSFSTLEIQRTEQGDSAMYLCATPGAGELFFGEGSRLTVL.

J is TRBJ2-2 and V is TRBV6-1; D call uncertain. V dropped 5 bases and J dropped 6 bases, with 4 bases sitting between them. Germline-derived CDR1 and CDR2 are MNHNS and SASEGT. The CDR3 has 11 residues. CDR3 region: CASSPPGELFF. The CDR3, as DNA: TGTGCCAGCAGTCCCCCCGGGGAGCTGTTTTTT.

The chain employs TRBV29-1 and TRBJ2-2, with 8 positions matching TRBD2. The CDR3 has 14 residues. CDR1 and CDR2 from the germline V gene are SQVTM and ANQGSEA. The V segment lost 7 bases and the J segment 5 bases; nucleotides outside the gene matches: 9. CDR3 sequence: CSATGLASTGELFF. The CDR3 DNA reads as TGCAGCGCTACTGGACTAGCCTCGACCGGGGAGCTGTTTTTT.

The chain carries TRBV7-8 and TRBJ2-1; D gene uncertain. From germline, CDR1 is SGHVS and CDR2 FQNEAQ. Trimming shortened V by 4 bases and J by 6 bases, and 13 bases separated the two germline ends. The CDR3 length is 14 residues. CDR3 protein: CASSSDPVGNEQFF. In nucleotides, the CDR3 is TGTGCCAGCAGCTCCGACCCGGTAGGCAATGAGCAGTTCTTC.